Each of the 29 T cell receptor beta chains below was sequenced from the same sample in a study of blood T cell repertoires in COVID-19. The method was immunoSEQ multiplex PCR; TCRdb's version includes in-frame clones alone and lacks a portion of them. The sample includes about 190,000 clones, roughly nine tenths seen only once; the top ten take approximately 2.3%. Sequenced sample: peripheral blood. These receptors all stem from a man aged 65 to 85 with active or convalescent COVID-19.

The rearrangement joins TRBV7-9 to TRBJ2-1; weak D call: TRBD2 (6 bases). V was shortened by 2 bases and J by 2 bases, with 10 bases between the two germline ends. The CDR3 runs 15 residues. Germline V gene data show CDR1 as SEHNR and CDR2 as FQNEAQ (reference sequence). CDR3 coding DNA: TGTGCCAGCAGCTTATCCGGGAGCCCCTACAATGAGCAGTTCTTC. Translation gives CASSLSGSPYNEQFF.

This chain connects TRBV2 to TRBJ1-6, with no clear D. CDR1 and CDR2 from the germline V gene are SNHLY and FYNNEI. The V and J ends lost 3 bases and 8 bases respectively, with 14 bases between them. The CDR3 is 15 amino acids. This CDR3 reads CASSEPDPADSPLHF. CDR3 bases: TGTGCCAGCAGTGAGCCTGACCCTGCGGATTCACCCCTCCACTTT. The entire variable domain, with the rest obtained from reference TRBV2 and TRBJ1-6, is as follows: EPEVTQTPSHQVTQMGQEVILRCVPISNHLYFYWYRQILGQKVEFLVSFYNNEISEKSEIFDDQFSVERPDGSNFTLKIRSTKLEDSAMYFCASSEPDPADSPLHFGNGTRLTVT.

V is TRBV7-9 and J is TRBJ1-1; D uncertain. Germline-derived CDR1 and CDR2 are SEHNR and FQNEAQ (reference sequence). Deletions cut 1 base from V and 0 bases from J, with 12 bases between. The CDR3 has 16 amino acids. CDR3 region: CASSLEEGLMNTEAFF. DNA for the CDR3: TGTGCCAGCAGCTTAGAAGAGGGCCTCATGAACACTGAAGCTTTCTTT.

V and J are TRBV6-5 and TRBJ2-5, with TRBD1 matching 7 bases. Germline trimming cut 2 bases from V and 5 bases from J; bases unmatched to any gene: 8. Germline CDR1 MNHEY, CDR2 SVGAGI. The length of the CDR3 is 15 residues. CDR3 region: CASSYRTGRAETQYF. The CDR3 DNA reads as TGTGCCAGCAGTTACCGGACAGGCCGGGCTGAGACCCAGTACTTC.

J is TRBJ2-3 and V is TRBV5-1, with TRBD2 matching 12 bases. This CDR3 is 16 amino acids long. From germline, CDR1 is SGHRS and CDR2 YFSETQ. With 4 bases clipped from V and 6 bases from J, the junction kept 9 bases outside the gene matches. The CDR3 coding sequence is TGCGCCAGCAGCGCGGAACTAGCGGGGGGTCTTGATACGCAGTATTTT. The encoded protein is CASSAELAGGLDTQYF.

The chain carries TRBV5-1 and TRBJ2-7, with 12 bases lining up with TRBD2. The germline V gene has CDR1 SGHRS and CDR2 YFSETQ. V lost 2 bases, J lost 3 bases, and 3 bases stayed unmatched. This CDR3 comprises 15 residues. In nucleotides, the CDR3 is TGCGCCAGCAGCTTTGGACTAGCGGGGTTCTACGAGCAGTACTTC. Residues: CASSFGLAGFYEQYF.

This chain joins TRBV28 and TRBJ2-7; the D gene is possibly TRBD2 (7 bases). This CDR3 comprises 13 residues. V gave up 8 bases and J gave up 4 bases, with 15 bases separating them. CDR1 MDHEN and CDR2 SYDVKM come from the germline V gene. The CDR3 bases are TGTGCCAGCGTGGCGGGGGCTAAGTACGAGCAGTACTTC. It codes for CASVAGAKYEQYF.

The chain employs TRBV18 and TRBJ2-1; a weak D match, TRBD2 (6 bases). The CDR3 totals 15 residues. Trimming removed 2 bases from V and 1 base from J, with 9 bases in between. Germline V gene lookup returns CDR1 KGHSH and CDR2 LQKENI. This chain's CDR3 is CASSPAEGSYNEQFF. CDR3 DNA sequence: TGTGCCAGCTCACCAGCGGAGGGGTCCTACAATGAGCAGTTCTTC.

The rearrangement links TRBV5-6 to TRBJ2-7; weak D call: TRBD1 (6 bases). The CDR3 consists of 14 residues. V was pared by 0 bases and J by 4 bases, with 11 bases between. Germline values: CDR1 SGHDT, CDR2 YYEEEE. The CDR3 sequence is CASSLAVGGYEQYF. CDR3 sequence (DNA): TGTGCCAGCAGCTTGGCCGTAGGGGGTTACGAGCAGTACTTC.

The chain uses TRBV19 and TRBJ1-5; D remains ambiguous. Germline CDR1 and CDR2: LNHDA and SQIVND (reference sequence). CDR3 length equals 16 residues. Between the trimmed V and J ends, which lost 2 bases and 2 bases, there was a span of 13 bases. CDR3 sequence: CASSITYWEGNQPQHF. The CDR3 coding sequence is TGTGCCAGTAGTATAACATATTGGGAGGGCAATCAGCCCCAGCATTTT. Full variable domain (rest looked up from reference TRBV19 and TRBJ1-5): DGGITQSPKYLFRKEGQNVTLSCEQNLNHDAMYWYRQDPGQGLRLIYYSQIVNDFQKGDIAEGYSVSREKKESFPLTVTSAQKNPTAFYLCASSITYWEGNQPQHFGDGTRLSIL.

The J gene is TRBJ2-1, the V gene TRBV7-2, with D maybe TRBD2 (6 bases). Germline assignment: CDR1 SGHTA and CDR2 FQGNSA. This CDR3 region has 13 residues. V dropped 4 bases and J dropped 5 bases, with 9 bases sitting between them. The CDR3 bases are TGTGCCAGCAGCTCGGGACTGGACAATGAGCAGTTCTTC. As protein: CASSSGLDNEQFF. The whole variable domain, filled in from reference TRBV7-2 and TRBJ2-1, reads GAGVSQSPSNKVTEKGKDVELRCDPISGHTALYWYRQSLGQGLEFLIYFQGNSAPDKSGLPSDRFSAERTGGSVSTLTIQRTQQEDSAVYLCASSSGLDNEQFFGPGTRLTVL.

The chain has TRBV29-1 and TRBJ1-1; a weak D match, TRBD1 (5 bases). The CDR3 contains 14 residues. The ends were cut back, 0 bases at V and 1 base at J, with 9 bases in the middle. Germline assignment: CDR1 SQVTM and CDR2 ANQGSEA. CDR3 protein: CSVEEPTGNTEAFF. Written as DNA, the CDR3 is TGCAGCGTTGAAGAGCCAACAGGGAACACTGAAGCTTTCTTT. Variable domain in full (rest from reference TRBV29-1 and TRBJ1-1): SAVISQKPSRDICQRGTSLTIQCQVDSQVTMMFWYRQQPGQSLTLIATANQGSEATYESGFVIDKFPISRPNLTFSTLTVSNMSPEDSSIYLCSVEEPTGNTEAFFGQGTRLTVV.

This clone was found a few times. The V call is TRBV20-1, the J call TRBJ2-7; TRBD1 matches at 8 bases. V shed 3 bases and J 0 bases; nucleotides not matched to a gene: 10. Germline values: CDR1 DFQATT, CDR2 SNEGSKA (reference sequence). This CDR3 is 16 amino acids long. The CDR3 region is CSASDPGGVLSYEQYF. The CDR3 nucleotides read TGCAGTGCTAGTGATCCAGGGGGCGTGCTCTCCTACGAGCAGTACTTC.

The rearrangement links TRBV7-2 to TRBJ2-2, with a weak D call TRBD1 (5 bases). The germline V gene has CDR1 SGHTA and CDR2 FQGNSA. V lost 1 base, J lost 5 bases, and 11 bases lay in between. The CDR3 covers 15 residues. The DNA of the CDR3 is TGTGCCAGCAGCTTAGGTCTACAGGTGACCGGGGAGCTGTTTTTT. This sequence encodes CASSLGLQVTGELFF.

This clone was seen just once. The chain links TRBV29-1 to TRBJ2-3; D is perhaps TRBD2 (6 bases). V lost 2 bases, J lost 6 bases, and 9 bases lay in between. CDR1 SQVTM and CDR2 ANQGSEA come from the germline V gene. CDR3 length: 12 residues. CDR3 in amino acids: CSVESGGDTQYF. The CDR3 bases are TGCAGCGTTGAATCTGGGGGGGATACGCAGTATTTT.

J is TRBJ1-5 and V is TRBV5-6; D remains ambiguous. Germline V gene data show CDR1 as SGHDT and CDR2 as YYEEEE. The length of the CDR3 is 13 residues. V lost 4 bases to trimming and J lost 3 bases, with 8 bases between them. Written as DNA, the CDR3 is TGTGCCAGCAGCACGCGGTTCAATCAGCCCCAGCATTTT. This gives the protein CASSTRFNQPQHF.

This CDR3 reads CASSFTAKNQPQHF. The CDR3 nucleotides read TGTGCCAGCAGCTTTACAGCCAAAAATCAGCCCCAGCATTTT. This chain joins TRBV7-2 and TRBJ1-5; D call uncertain. The CDR3 has 14 amino acids. CDR1 and CDR2 from the germline V gene are SGHTA and FQGNSA. The V end lost 3 bases, the J end lost 4 bases, and 10 bases lay between the germline ends.

The J gene is TRBJ2-2, the V gene TRBV3-1 (or the pseudogene TRBV3-2), with 7 bases that match TRBD1. The V segment lost 4 bases and the J segment 3 bases; nucleotides outside the gene matches: 8. The V gene's germline CDR1 is LGHDT and CDR2 YNNKEL (reference sequence). The CDR3 consists of 16 residues. The CDR3 nucleotides are TGTGCCAGCAGCCCGACAGGGTTTTGGGACACCGGGGAGCTGTTTTTT. This encodes CASSPTGFWDTGELFF.

The V gene is TRBV6-5, the J gene TRBJ2-3; tentatively, D is TRBD2 (5 bases). Germline lookup yields CDR1 MNHEY and CDR2 SVGAGI. Trimming pared 2 bases from V and 1 base from J, leaving 7 bases between. CDR3 length: 14 amino acids. The CDR3 loop reads CASSYEGRTDTQYF. CDR3 sequence (DNA): TGTGCCAGCAGTTACGAGGGTCGCACAGATACGCAGTATTTT.

V usage is TRBV6-5 and J usage is TRBJ2-1; 13 bases fit TRBD2. V dropped 6 bases and J dropped 5; count of bases not matched to a gene: 1. Germline V CDR1 and CDR2: MNHEY, SVGAGI. The CDR3 totals 14 residues. CDR3 DNA: TGTGCCAGCAGGACTAGCGGGAGGAACAATGAGCAGTTCTTC. Translating it yields CASRTSGRNNEQFF.

This clone was seen only a few times. The chain uses TRBV28 and TRBJ2-2; tentatively, D is TRBD2 (6 bases). Per germline, CDR1 MDHEN and CDR2 SYDVKM. The CDR3 covers 14 residues. Trimming pared 4 bases from V and 6 bases from J, leaving 12 bases between. CDR3 sequence: CASSWGEWSGELFF. The CDR3 nucleotides read TGTGCCAGCAGTTGGGGGGAGTGGTCCGGGGAGCTGTTTTTT.

The chain has TRBV19 and TRBJ1-1; TRBD1 matches at 10 bases. The CDR3 sequence is 16 residues long. The germline gives CDR1 LNHDA, CDR2 SQIVND (reference sequence). Germline trimming cut 7 bases from V and 0 bases from J; bases unmatched to any gene: 8. CDR3 sequence reads: CASTQFGTGVNTEAFF. In DNA, the CDR3 is TGTGCCAGTACCCAATTTGGGACAGGGGTGAACACTGAAGCTTTCTTT. The whole variable domain, remainder taken from reference TRBV19 and TRBJ1-1, is DGGITQSPKYLFRKEGQNVTLSCEQNLNHDAMYWYRQDPGQGLRLIYYSQIVNDFQKGDIAEGYSVSREKKESFPLTVTSAQKNPTAFYLCASTQFGTGVNTEAFFGQGTRLTVV.

The chain uses TRBV27 and TRBJ1-4; tentative D call: TRBD1 (5 bases). This CDR3 contains 17 residues. The V end lost 3 bases, the J end lost 2 bases, and 16 bases lay between the germline ends. Germline-derived CDR1 and CDR2 are MNHEY and SMNVEV (reference sequence). The DNA of the CDR3 is TGTGCCAGCAGTTTTGGACGGCAGGGTATCACTAATGAAAAACTGTTTTTT. Translating gives CASSFGRQGITNEKLFF.

Regarding this clone: Other nucleotide sequences in the sample specify the same CDR3. The chain joins TRBV28 to TRBJ2-7; D not resolved. Trimming stripped 3 bases from V and 0 bases from J, with 6 bases between. CDR1 is MDHEN, CDR2 SYDVKM, per germline. This CDR3 has 13 amino acids. The CDR3 DNA reads TGTGCCAGCAGTTTTCCAGACTCCTACGAGCAGTACTTC. The encoded protein is CASSFPDSYEQYF.

The chain has TRBV6-2 or TRBV6-3 and TRBJ2-1; 7 bases are shared with TRBD2. There are 16 residues in the CDR3. Per germline, CDR1 MNHEY and CDR2 SVGEGT. Trimming at V came to 0 bases and at J to 5 bases, leaving 7 bases not matched to a gene. CDR3 in amino acids: CASSYSGLAVNNEQFF. CDR3 DNA sequence: TGTGCCAGCAGTTACTCGGGCCTAGCGGTTAACAATGAGCAGTTCTTC.

In this sample, this clone turned up once. V gene TRBV5-1 combines with J gene TRBJ2-1, with TRBD2 matching 10 bases. Trimming cost V 4 bases and J 2 bases; bases outside gene matches: 6. This CDR3 is built from 16 residues. From germline, CDR1 is SGHRS and CDR2 YFSETQ. CDR3 nucleotides: TGCGCCAGCAGCCAGCTAGCGGGAGTTACCTACAATGAGCAGTTCTTC. This gives the protein CASSQLAGVTYNEQFF.

The genes are TRBV7-8 and TRBJ1-5; D gene uncertain. The V end lost 0 bases, the J end lost 2 bases, and 8 bases lay between the germline ends. The germline V gene has CDR1 SGHVS and CDR2 FQNEAQ. There are 15 residues in the CDR3. CDR3 DNA: TGTGCCAGCAGCTTAGCGTTCCTAGGCAATCAGCCCCAGCATTTT. This gives the protein CASSLAFLGNQPQHF. Based on the CDR3 plus reference TRBV7-8 and TRBJ1-5, the full variable domain is GAGVSQSPRYKVAKRGQDVALRCDPISGHVSLFWYQQALGQGPEFLTYFQNEAQLDKSGLPSDRFFAERPEGSVSTLKIQRTQQEDSAVYLCASSLAFLGNQPQHFGDGTRLSIL.

The rearrangement links TRBV28 to TRBJ1-5, with TRBD1 identical over 7 bases. This CDR3 has 14 amino acids. Germline V gene sequence: CDR1 MDHEN, CDR2 SYDVKM. With V trimmed by 5 bases and J by 5 bases, 6 bases remained unmatched. The CDR3 loop is CASSAPGQHQPQHF. For the CDR3, the DNA is TGTGCCAGCAGTGCACCGGGACAGCATCAGCCCCAGCATTTT. The full variable domain, completed using reference TRBV28 and TRBJ1-5, is DVKVTQSSRYLVKRTGEKVFLECVQDMDHENMFWYRQDPGLGLRLIYFSYDVKMKEKGDIPEGYSVSREKKERFSLILESASTNQTSMYLCASSAPGQHQPQHFGDGTRLSIL.

The chain couples TRBV5-1 to TRBJ2-2, with TRBD1 as a possible D gene (6 bases). This CDR3 is 15 amino acids long. Germline CDR1 SGHRS, CDR2 YFSETQ. V lost 3 bases to trimming and J lost 3 bases, with 12 bases between them. The CDR3 protein is CASSWSGQDTGELFF. The CDR3 region has the DNA TGCGCCAGCAGCTGGTCGGGACAAGACACCGGGGAGCTGTTTTTT.